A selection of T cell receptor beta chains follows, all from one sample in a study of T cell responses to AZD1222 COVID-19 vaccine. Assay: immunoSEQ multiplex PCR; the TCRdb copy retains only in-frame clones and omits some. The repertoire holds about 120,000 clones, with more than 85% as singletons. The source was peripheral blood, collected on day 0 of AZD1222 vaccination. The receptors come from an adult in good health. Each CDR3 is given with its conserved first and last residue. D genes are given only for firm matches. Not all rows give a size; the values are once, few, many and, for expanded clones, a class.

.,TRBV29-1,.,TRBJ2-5,CSVERGETQYF,TGCAGCGTTGAAAGGGGGGAGACCCAGTACTTC
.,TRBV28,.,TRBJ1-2,CCSEGADYGYTF,TGTTGTTCCGAGGGCGCAGACTATGGCTACACCTTC
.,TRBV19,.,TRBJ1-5,CASSADGPNQPQHF,TGTGCCAGTTCAGCGGACGGACCTAATCAGCCCCAGCATTTT
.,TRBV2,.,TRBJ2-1,CASIERTYNEQFF,TGTGCCAGCATCGAGCGGACCTACAATGAGCAGTTCTTC
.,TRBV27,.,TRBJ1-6,CASTSSGTVNSPLHF,TGTGCCAGCACCTCATCCGGGACGGTCAATTCACCCCTCCACTTT
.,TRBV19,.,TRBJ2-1,CASSPSGRAPGRAEQFF,TGTGCCAGTAGTCCTTCAGGGCGGGCGCCCGGGCGGGCGGAGCAGTTCTTC
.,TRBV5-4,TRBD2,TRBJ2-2,CASSRSGRTNTGELFF,TGTGCCAGCAGCCGTAGCGGGAGGACCAACACCGGGGAGCTGTTTTTT
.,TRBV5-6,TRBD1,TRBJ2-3,CASSLPDRSSDTQYF,TGTGCCAGCAGCTTGCCGGACAGGAGCTCAGATACGCAGTATTTT
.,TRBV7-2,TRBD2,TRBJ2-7,CASSPVGGGPYEQYF,TGTGCCAGCAGCCCAGTGGGGGGAGGGCCTTACGAGCAGTACTTC
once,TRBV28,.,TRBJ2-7,CASSYPNTYEQYF,TGTGCCAGCAGTTACCCAAATACCTACGAGCAGTACTTC
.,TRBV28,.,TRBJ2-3,CASSLPGTDTQYF,TGTGCCAGCAGCCTCCCAGGGACAGATACGCAGTATTTT
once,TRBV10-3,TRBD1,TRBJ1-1,CATMGQGMNTEAFF,TGTGCCACCATGGGACAGGGGATGAACACTGAAGCTTTCTTT
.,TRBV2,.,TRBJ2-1,CASSVLNEQFF,TGTGCCAGCAGTGTCCTCAATGAGCAGTTCTTC
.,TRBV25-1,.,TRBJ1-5,CASRGANQPQHF,TGTGCCAGCAGGGGGGCCAATCAGCCCCAGCATTTT
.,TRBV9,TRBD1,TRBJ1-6,CASSVGQGNSPLHF,TGTGCCAGCAGCGTAGGACAGGGCAATTCACCCCTCCACTTT
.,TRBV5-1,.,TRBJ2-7,CASSLGGGKSSYEQYF,TGCGCCAGCAGCTTGGGAGGCGGGAAGAGCTCCTACGAGCAGTACTTC
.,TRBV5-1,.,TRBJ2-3,CASGWGDFSTDTQYF,TGCGCCAGCGGTTGGGGCGATTTTAGCACAGATACGCAGTATTTT
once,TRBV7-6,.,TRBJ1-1,CASSLKSNTEAFF,TGTGCCAGCAGCTTAAAATCGAACACTGAAGCTTTCTTT
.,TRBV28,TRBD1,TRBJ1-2,CASSRQGSYGYTF,TGTGCCAGCAGCCGACAGGGAAGCTATGGCTACACCTTC
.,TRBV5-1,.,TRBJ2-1,CASSLAQVSYNEQFF,TGCGCCAGCAGCTTGGCCCAGGTCTCCTACAATGAGCAGTTCTTC
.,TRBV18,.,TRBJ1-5,CASSSGLRDSNQPQHF,TGTGCCAGCTCATCAGGACTCCGGGATAGCAATCAGCCCCAGCATTTT
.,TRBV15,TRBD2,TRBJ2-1,CATSTQAGVAYNEQFF,TGTGCCACCAGCACCCAAGCGGGAGTTGCCTACAATGAGCAGTTCTTC
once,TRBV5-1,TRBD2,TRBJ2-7,CASSSGLAGGRQYF,TGCGCCAGCAGCTCGGGACTAGCGGGAGGTCGGCAGTACTTC
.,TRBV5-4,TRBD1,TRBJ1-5,CASSSQGAEPQHF,TGTGCCAGCAGCTCCCAGGGGGCTGAGCCCCAGCATTTT
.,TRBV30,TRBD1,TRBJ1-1,CALKADRGYGEAFF,TGTGCCTTGAAAGCGGACAGGGGGTATGGTGAAGCTTTCTTT
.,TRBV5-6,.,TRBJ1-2,CASSLLAGDGYGYTF,TGTGCCAGCAGCTTGTTGGCGGGGGATGGATATGGCTACACCTTC
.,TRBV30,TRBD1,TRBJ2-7,CAWSADRGAYEQYF,TGTGCCTGGAGCGCGGACAGGGGTGCCTACGAGCAGTACTTC
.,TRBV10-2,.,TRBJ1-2,CASSERTYGYTF,TGCGCCAGCAGTGAACGGACCTATGGCTACACCTTC
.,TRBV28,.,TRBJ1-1,CASSLGGRENTEAFF,TGTGCCAGCAGTTTAGGGGGGAGGGAGAACACTGAAGCTTTCTTT
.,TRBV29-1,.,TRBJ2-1,CSVGKRLTSYNEQFF,TGCAGCGTTGGTAAGCGACTTACCTCCTACAATGAGCAGTTCTTC
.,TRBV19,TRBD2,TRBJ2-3,CASSYPGGSTDTQYF,TGTGCCAGTAGCTATCCGGGGGGGAGCACAGATACGCAGTATTTT
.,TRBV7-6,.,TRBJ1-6,CASSFGGSGNSPLHF,TGTGCCAGCAGCTTCGGAGGTTCGGGGAATTCACCCCTCCACTTT
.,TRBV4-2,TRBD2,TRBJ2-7,CASSHGLADSYEQYF,TGTGCCAGCAGCCACGGACTAGCGGACTCCTACGAGCAGTACTTC